This T cell receptor (beta chain) was identified in a study of shared clonotypes between healthy human individuals. Regarding the study as a whole: An expected dependence of interdonor clonotype sharing on sequencing depth was noted.

On this clone itself: The target antigen is unknown.

Donors, without exception, were Caucasian adults residing in Nashville, Tennessee. The data were produced by immunoSEQ multiplex PCR, yet TCRdb's version contains in-frame clones alone and is incomplete. The sample consists of about 1 million clones, around 74% of them appearing once. Trimming removed 6 bases at V and 5 bases at J, with 27 bases between. The CDR3 runs 18 residues. Germline V CDR1 and CDR2: MNHEY, SMNVEV (reference sequence). The chain employs TRBV27 and TRBJ2-3, with D possibly being TRBD1 (6 bases). The receptor comes from a man younger than 35 in good health. Sequencing was performed on memory CD4+ T cells sorted from blood. The subset denotes: CD45RA-negative fraction. The CDR3 DNA reads TGTGCCAGCAGGGGGCTTGGGAACCGAGGGGGTGGGGGAGATACGCAGTATTTT. Amino acid sequence: CASRGLGNRGGGGDTQYF.